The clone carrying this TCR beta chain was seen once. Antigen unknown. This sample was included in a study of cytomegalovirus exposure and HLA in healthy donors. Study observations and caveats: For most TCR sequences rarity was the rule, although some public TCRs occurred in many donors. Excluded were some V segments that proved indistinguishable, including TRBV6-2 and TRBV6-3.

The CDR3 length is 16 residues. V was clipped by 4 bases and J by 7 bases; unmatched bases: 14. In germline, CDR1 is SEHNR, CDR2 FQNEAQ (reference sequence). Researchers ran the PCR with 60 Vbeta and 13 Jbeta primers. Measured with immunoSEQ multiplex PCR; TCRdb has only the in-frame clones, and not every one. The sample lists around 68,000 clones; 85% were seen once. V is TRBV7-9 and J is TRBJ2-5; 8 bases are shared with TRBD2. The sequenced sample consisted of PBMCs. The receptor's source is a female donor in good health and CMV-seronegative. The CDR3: CASSSLADTIGGTQYF. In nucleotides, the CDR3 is TGTGCCAGCAGCTCACTAGCGGATACAATCGGGGGGACCCAGTACTTC. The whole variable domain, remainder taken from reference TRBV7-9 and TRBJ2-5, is DTGVSQNPRHKITKRGQNVTFRCDPISEHNRLYWYRQTLGQGPEFLTYFQNEAQLEKSRLLSDRFSAERPKGSFSTLEIQRTEQGDSAMYLCASSSLADTIGGTQYFGPGTRLLVL.